The 11 T cell receptor beta chains presented below share a single source sample, sequenced in a study of Graves' ophthalmopathy and Graves' hyperthyroidism. Amplification targeted the TCR beta CDR3 regions, with RNA transcripts as the source material. First-round RT-PCR relied on HTBI primers, and a second-round multiplex PCR came next. A single record per CDR3 protein comes from TCRdb applying MiXCR to the multiplex PCR reads. The repertoire holds roughly 700,000 distinct CDR3 sequences, with about 44% as singletons. The sequenced sample was peripheral blood. Receptors were obtained from an adult man with Graves' ophthalmopathy.

The rearrangement links TRBV12-3 or TRBV12-4 to TRBJ2-7; D may be TRBD2 (6 bases). The CDR3 is 15 residues long. Trimming took 3 bases from V and 3 from J, leaving 15 bases between them. CDR3 coding DNA: TGTGCCAGCAGTTTTGGAAGTGGGGGAGGCTACGAGCAGTACTTC. Translating gives CASSFGSGGGYEQYF.

The rearrangement uses TRBV24-1 and TRBJ1-5; D unresolved. Germline V lookup: CDR1 KGHDR, CDR2 SFDVKD. V was clipped by 12 bases and J by 4 bases, with 15 bases between them. This CDR3 region has 13 residues. The CDR3 nucleotides are TGTGCCTGGAGTGTAGGAGCGAATCAGCCCCAGCATTTT. Translating gives CAWSVGANQPQHF.

Only a few counts were recorded for this clonotype. The rearrangement uses TRBV7-9 and TRBJ2-6; D uncertain. V lost 3 bases and J lost 0, with 9 bases in between. Per germline, CDR1 SEHNR and CDR2 FQNEAQ (reference sequence). This CDR3 spans 16 amino acids. The CDR3 sequence: CASSFSSPSGANVLTF. CDR3 nucleotide sequence: TGTGCCAGCAGCTTTTCTTCGCCCTCTGGGGCCAACGTCCTGACTTTC.

CDR3 residues: CAIVTPREFTDTQYF. The CDR3, as DNA: TGTGCCATCGTGACCCCACGGGAATTCACAGATACGCAGTATTTT. This chain connects TRBV10-3 to TRBJ2-3, with a weak D call TRBD2 (5 bases). Germline-derived CDR1 and CDR2 are ENHRY and SYGVKD. There are 15 residues in the CDR3. The V end lost 8 bases, the J end lost 2 bases, and 17 bases lay between the germline ends.

The gene calls are TRBV7-2 and TRBJ2-7, with TRBD2 as a possible D gene (7 bases). Germline CDR1 is SGHTA and CDR2 is FQGNSA. Trimming stripped 6 bases from V and 5 bases from J, with 23 bases between. This CDR3 has 16 residues. The CDR3 coding sequence is TGTGCCAGCAGTCCTGTGAGGGGGGGGGTGGTGAACGAGCAGTACTTC. Protein: CASSPVRGGVVNEQYF.

The rearrangement joins TRBV7-8 to TRBJ2-2; 8 bases are a match to TRBD2. Trimming removed 1 base from V and 7 bases from J; junction bases left unmatched: 11. The CDR3 sequence is 17 residues long. Germline CDR1 SGHVS, CDR2 FQNEAQ. CDR3 sequence (DNA): TGTGCCAGCAGCTTAGGGGGTCCGGGACTAGTTCTCGGGGAGCTGTTTTTT. Translating gives CASSLGGPGLVLGELFF.

The J gene is TRBJ2-7, the V gene TRBV2; TRBD2 matches at 7 bases. Losses at the gene ends were 5 bases for V and 4 bases for J; bases not matched to a gene: 5. Germline CDR1 and CDR2: SNHLY and FYNNEI. The CDR3 sequence is 13 residues long. CDR3 residues: CASSTSGVYEQYF. CDR3 DNA: TGTGCCAGCAGTACAAGCGGGGTGTACGAGCAGTACTTC.

The gene calls are TRBV7-3 and TRBJ2-5; TRBD1 aligns across 9 bases. V gave up 8 bases and J gave up 5 bases; unmatched junction bases: 9. This CDR3 is built from 14 residues. Germline assignment: CDR1 SGHTA and CDR2 FQGTGA. CDR3 in DNA: TGTGCCAGCTCCAGGGACAGGGAACGGGAGACCCAGTACTTC. The encoded protein is CASSRDRERETQYF.

The rearrangement uses TRBV10-3 and TRBJ1-1; no clear D. CDR3 length: 14 residues. Germline CDR1 ENHRY, CDR2 SYGVKD. The ends were cut back, 10 bases at V and 1 base at J, with 16 bases in the middle. Written as DNA, the CDR3 is TGTGCCAGCAGCCTTCGACTGGGGAACACTGAAGCTTTCTTT. This translates into CASSLRLGNTEAFF.

This clonotype was found many times. The rearrangement uses TRBV2 and TRBJ2-7; D is ambiguous. The V and J ends lost 6 bases and 3 bases respectively, with 9 bases between them. The CDR3 extends over 12 amino acids. Germline V gives CDR1 SNHLY, CDR2 FYNNEI. CDR3 region: CASRATGYEQYF. CDR3 nucleotides: TGTGCCAGCAGGGCCACTGGCTACGAGCAGTACTTC.

This clonotype has at least ten counts. The CDR3 region has the DNA TGCAGTGCTAGAAGCGGAAGTGTGGAACCCCTCCACTTT. It encodes CSARSGSVEPLHF. The chain employs TRBV20-1 and TRBJ1-6, with D hard to call. V lost 2 bases, J lost 12 bases, and 14 bases lay in between. The CDR3 runs 13 residues. The germline V gene has CDR1 DFQATT and CDR2 SNEGSKA (reference sequence).